The present T cell receptor beta chain was sequenced within a study of cytotoxic CD8 clonotypes in ibrutinib-treated CLL. Across the whole study: Response sampling came at median 12 months of treatment, ranging about 6 to 36 months. Study conclusions and caveats: Higher circulating CD8+ T-cell counts strongly accompanied higher baseline clonality, above age-matched healthy donors. Clonality rose at ibrutinib response and fell back toward baseline at progression.

This clone came up once. The target antigen is unknown. Clones were read by immunoSEQ multiplex PCR, and TCRdb kept only the in-frame ones, dropping some. The sample carries 150,000 to 200,000 clones, around 80% recorded once. CDR3 length: 14 residues. Germline V CDR1 and CDR2: SGHTA, FQGTGA. V was shortened by 1 base and J by 3 bases, with 10 bases between the two germline ends. The sequencing here drew on PBMCs, taken after 24 months of ibrutinib treatment. The clonotype comes from a human donor with chronic lymphocytic leukemia. This rearrangement joins TRBV7-3 to TRBJ2-7; maybe TRBD2 (6 bases). CDR3 nucleotides: TGTGCCAGCAGCTTAAAGGGAGGAGACTACGAGCAGTACTTC. Its protein is CASSLKGGDYEQYF.